This T cell receptor (beta chain) came from a study of shared clonotypes between healthy human individuals. Notes on the study in general: Across subsets, estimated richness was generally greater for naive than for memory populations.

This clone has more than one count but fewer than ten. The antigen is undetermined. V was trimmed by 7 bases and J by 7 bases, leaving 14 bases between them. This CDR3 region has 13 residues. Germline loops: CDR1 SEHNR, CDR2 FQNEAQ (reference sequence). Healthy HIV-negative adults without recent acute infections or vaccinations served as donors. Deep-level settings were used for running the assay. Study processing details: Filtering differed, since immunoSEQ gave only junction sequences and no quality scores. Here immunoSEQ multiplex PCR was the method, and the copy in TCRdb shows in-frame clones only, minus some. From that table come the V and J calls and clone size; the DNA was used to work out D and trimming. Here the sample spans about 770,000 clones, 55% to 80% being singletons.

Sequencing input: memory CD4+ T cells sorted from blood. Subset indicated: CD45RA-negative fraction. The sequence derives from a woman younger than 45 in good health. The chain recombines TRBV7-9 with TRBJ2-1; the D call may be TRBD1 or TRBD2 (5 bases each). CDR3 nucleotides: TGTGCCAGCATGTACCGAGGGGTGAATGAGCAGTTCTTC. This gives the protein CASMYRGVNEQFF.